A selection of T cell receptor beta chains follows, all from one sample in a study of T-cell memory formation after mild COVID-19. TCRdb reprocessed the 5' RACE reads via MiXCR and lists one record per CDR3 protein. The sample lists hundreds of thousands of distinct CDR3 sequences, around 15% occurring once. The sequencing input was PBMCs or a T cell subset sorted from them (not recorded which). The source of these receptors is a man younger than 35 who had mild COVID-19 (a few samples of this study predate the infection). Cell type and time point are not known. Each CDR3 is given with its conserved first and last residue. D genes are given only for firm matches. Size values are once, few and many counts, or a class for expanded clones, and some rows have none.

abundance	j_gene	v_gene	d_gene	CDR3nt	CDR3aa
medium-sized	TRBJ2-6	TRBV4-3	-	TGCGCCAGCAGCCAATCGGATAGAGGGACATCTGGGGCCAACGTCCTGACTTTC	CASSQSDRGTSGANVLTF
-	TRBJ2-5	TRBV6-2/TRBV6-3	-	TGTGCCAGCGGGTGGGGGACCAGAGAGACCCAGTACTTC	CASGWGTRETQYF
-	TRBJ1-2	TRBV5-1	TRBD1	TGCGCCAGCAGCTCGATTCCCGGGACAGGGGGATATTCTGGTGGCTACACCTTC	CASSSIPGTGGYSGGYTF
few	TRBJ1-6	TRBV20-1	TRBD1	TGCAGTGCTGGAGACAGGGGTAATTCACCCCTCCACTTT	CSAGDRGNSPLHF
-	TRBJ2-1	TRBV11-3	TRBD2	TGTGCCAGCAGCGCGCGGGGGAGGGCCTACAATGAGCAGTTCTTC	CASSARGRAYNEQFF
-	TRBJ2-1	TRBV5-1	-	TGCGCCAGCAGCGCGGCTAGCAATGAGCAGTTCTTC	CASSAASNEQFF
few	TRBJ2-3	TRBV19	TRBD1	TGTGCCAGTAGGGGAAGGACAGGGCTCACAGATACGCAGTATTTT	CASRGRTGLTDTQYF
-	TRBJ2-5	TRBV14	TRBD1	TGTGCCAGCAGCGACGACAGGGGGCGATTGGAGACCCAGTACTTC	CASSDDRGRLETQYF
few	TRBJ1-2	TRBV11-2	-	TGTGCCAGCACCACTGACAGGAGCTATGGCTACACCTTC	CASTTDRSYGYTF
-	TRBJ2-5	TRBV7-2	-	TGTGCCAGCAGCTTGTTTTTGGGTAGCTGGGAGACCCAGTACTTC	CASSLFLGSWETQYF
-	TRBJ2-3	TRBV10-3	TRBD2	TGTGCCATGGGGGGGTACACAGATACGCAGTATTTT	CAMGGYTDTQYF
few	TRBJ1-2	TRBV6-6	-	TGTGCCAGCAGGAAAGACGGAACTTATGGCTACACCTTC	CASRKDGTYGYTF
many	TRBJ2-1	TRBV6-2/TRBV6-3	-	TGTGCCAGCAGCTTCGTGCCCTCTAATGAGCAGTTCTTC	CASSFVPSNEQFF
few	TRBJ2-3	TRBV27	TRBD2	TGTGCCAGCAGTTTATCCCGGACTAGCGGGGGCAGCACAGATACGCAGTATTTT	CASSLSRTSGGSTDTQYF
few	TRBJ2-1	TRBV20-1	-	TGCAGTGCTAGAGCCAAGGGGGCTAGCGGGTTTACTGAGCAGTTCTTC	CSARAKGASGFTEQFF
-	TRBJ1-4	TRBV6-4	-	TGTGCCAGCAGTGTTGGAGGGACTAATGAAAAACTGTTTTTT	CASSVGGTNEKLFF
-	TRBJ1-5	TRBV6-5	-	TGTGCCAGCAGCCCTGGGGGGGCAGGTCAGCCCCAGCATTTT	CASSPGGAGQPQHF
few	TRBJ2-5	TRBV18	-	TGTGCCAGCTCACCACCGGCTGGGCTGCAAGAGACCCAGTACTTC	CASSPPAGLQETQYF
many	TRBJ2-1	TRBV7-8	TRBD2	TGTGCCAGCAGCCCCGGGCTAGCGGGGGGCCAGGGTGAGCAGTTCTTC	CASSPGLAGGQGEQFF
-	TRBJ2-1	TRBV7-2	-	TGTGCCAGCAACTCCCCGGGGAGCTACAATGAGCAGTTCTTC	CASNSPGSYNEQFF
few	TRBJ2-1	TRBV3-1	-	TGTGCCAGCAGACCTCGGGGGGCCCCTTTTGTTGAGCAGTTCTTC	CASRPRGAPFVEQFF
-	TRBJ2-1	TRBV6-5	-	TGTGCCAGCAGTTACGGTCGCTACAATGAGCAGTTCTTC	CASSYGRYNEQFF
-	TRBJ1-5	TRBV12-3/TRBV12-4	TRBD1	TGTGCCAGAAGACCGGACAGGGGGAATTATCAGCCCCAGCATTTT	CARRPDRGNYQPQHF
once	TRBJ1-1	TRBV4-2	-	TGTGCCAGCAGCAAAGGAAATGGGCCGATGAACACTGAAGCTTTCTTT	CASSKGNGPMNTEAFF
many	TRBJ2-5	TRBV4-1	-	TGCGCCAGCAGCCAAGTCGCAGGGGTGGAGACCCAGTACTTC	CASSQVAGVETQYF
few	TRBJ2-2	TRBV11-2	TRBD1	TGTGCCAGCAGCTTAGCCCATCGACAGGGTTATTCCGGGGAGCTGTTTTTT	CASSLAHRQGYSGELFF
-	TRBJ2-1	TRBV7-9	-	TGTGCCAGCAGTCGGAAGGGGGGGACTCGATTGAATGAGCAGTTCTTC	CASSRKGGTRLNEQFF
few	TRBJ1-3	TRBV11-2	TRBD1	TGTGCCAGCAGCAGGGGGACAGGGCAAGGAAACATCATATATTTT	CASSRGTGQGNIIYF
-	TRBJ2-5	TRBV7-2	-	TGTGCCAGCAGCTGGCTTAGGCGGAATGGAGAGACCCAGTACTTC	CASSWLRRNGETQYF
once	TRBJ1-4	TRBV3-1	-	TGTGCCAGCAGCCAAGGTACAGTGGGCGGTGAAAAACTGTTTTTT	CASSQGTVGGEKLFF
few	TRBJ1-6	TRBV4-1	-	TGCGCCAGCAGCCAGACGGGGGTGAGTAATTCACCCCTCCACTTT	CASSQTGVSNSPLHF
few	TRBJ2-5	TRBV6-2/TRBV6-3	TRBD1	TGTGCCAGCAGACCCGACAGGGTTGAGACCCAGTACTTC	CASRPDRVETQYF
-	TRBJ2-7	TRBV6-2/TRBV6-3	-	TGTGCCAGCATGTACTACGAGCAGTACTTC	CASMYYEQYF
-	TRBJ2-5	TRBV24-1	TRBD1	TGTGCCACCAGCTTATCAGGGGGCACAGAGACCCAGTACTTC	CATSLSGGTETQYF
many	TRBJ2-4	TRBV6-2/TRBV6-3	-	TGTGCCAGCAGCCCTGGTCGAGCCAAAAACATTCAGTACTTC	CASSPGRAKNIQYF
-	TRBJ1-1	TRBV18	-	TGTGCCAGCTCACCGGCGGGGAGCACTGAAGCTTTCTTT	CASSPAGSTEAFF
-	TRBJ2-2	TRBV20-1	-	TGCAGTGCTAGTTCTGCGGATCGTACCGGGGAGCTGTTTTTT	CSASSADRTGELFF
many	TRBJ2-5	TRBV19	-	TGTGCCAGTAGTACTGGAGTCCAAGAGACCCAGTACTTC	CASSTGVQETQYF
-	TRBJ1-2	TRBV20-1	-	TGCAGGCCCGGGGGAGGGAAAGTCGGAGGCTACACCTTC	CRPGGGKVGGYTF
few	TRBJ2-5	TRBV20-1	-	TGCAGTGCCACTATCCAAGAGACCCAGTACTTC	CSATIQETQYF